This T cell receptor (beta chain) emerged from a study of shared clonotypes between healthy human individuals (dated by TCRdb to between 2020 and 2021). Looking at the study overall: Three men and two women, aged 18 to 49 years, made up the cohort. Each donor's leukapheresis produced roughly between roughly 0.85 and 9.5 billion PBMCs. For each donor, three plates each were used for CD4 naive and CD4 memory, two plates were used for CD8 naive, and one plate was used for CD8 memory. Different laboratories and diverse techniques were used to prepare libraries and sequence TCR repertoires, to increase sequencing depth and limit assay-specific biases. The study deeply sequenced blood TCR repertoires of about five healthy adults to estimate repertoire size and the extent of clonotype sharing between individuals. On the study overall, not on this receptor specifically: Compared with non-shared clonotypes, the clonotypes found in all four sorted-subset donors had higher generation probabilities. Naive subsets generally had larger estimated clonotype richness than memory subsets did. Even with the large sequencing depth, rarefaction of the sorted-subset datasets indicated that sequencing was incomplete. Sampling was restricted to blood, and TCR repertoires in tissue are likely to differ from TCR repertoires in blood. Across several donors, 4.5% to 6.5% of naive CD4, 3% to 4% of naive CD8, 2.3% of memory CD4, and 0.3% to 0.45% of memory CD8 clonotypes were shared. The small number of donors limited the genetic and exposure-history diversity represented. Pairwise subsampling led to the expectation that sequencing depth would affect the degree of clonotype sharing among donors.

With respect to this clone: What antigen it recognizes has not been identified. No much larger clone is present one base from it, and per-base qualities are unavailable.

The germline V gene supplies CDR1 ENHRY and CDR2 SYGVKD. Inclusive of the bounding cysteine and phenylalanine, the CDR3 is 13 residues long. The retained sequence is limited to the CDR3, 39 bases, with the frame set at the first base. Cut back by 6 bases and 2 bases, the V and J ends lie 10 bases apart. TCR CDR3 regions were amplified from genomic DNA by multiplex PCR using the deep immunoSEQ assay. For each cell subset, the extracted genomic DNA was distributed evenly across all wells of several immunoSEQ 96-well plates, and each plate served as one replicate. Each replicate PCR for sorted subsets received approximately 200 ng genomic DNA, equal to roughly 29,000 T cell genomes. Purified libraries were quantified with a Qubit 3.0 fluorometer, sized on a Bioanalyzer 2100, and re-quantified with the KAPA Library Quantification kit. A separate single-read 150-cycle Illumina NextSeq 550 flow cell was used to sequence each immunoSEQ 96-well plate. Per the original workflow: The immunoSEQ output contained only junctional sequences without quality scores, so filtering could not match that applied to full-length reads. To assign V/J genes and CDR3, sequences were annotated using PyIR, a Python wrapper for IgBLAST v1.9, with IMGT germline references. Reads were removed for weak V/J assignments (E-value above 1e-6), missing CDR3, stop codons, out-of-frame junctions, or ambiguous translated residues. V3J clonotypes were defined as sequences sharing an identical inferred V gene, J gene, and CDR3 amino acid sequence. Percentage overlap between repertoires was calculated by dividing the number of shared unique clonotypes by the size of the smaller repertoire. Repertoire richness was assessed with RTK rarefaction, the Chao1 estimator, and Recon v2.1 estimates of unobserved clonotypes. OLGA was used to compute generation probabilities for all TCRbeta clonotypes that the gDNA method yielded from a few donors. The source is immuneACCESS, and TCRdb retained only in-frame sequences with V and J called. Part of the clones is not carried over; for the studies checked, unresolved V genes explain less than half of this, and the remainder is unexplained. Clone size and V and J calls were adopted from that table, with D and trimming inferred from the DNA. The sample yields approximately 2.4 million clones; nearly 97% were counted once. The ten largest clones take up approximately 0.13% of the sample.

The donors were healthy, HIV-negative adults with no recently reported acute infections or vaccinations. Only Caucasian adults living in Nashville, Tennessee, USA were represented among the donors. CD4+ T cells were enriched by magnetic negative selection, after which naive cells were positively selected on CD45RA and the negative fraction was taken as the memory subset. Blood was collected by leukapheresis, and PBMCs were isolated by Ficoll-Histopaque density gradient centrifugation and then cryopreserved in liquid nitrogen vapor phase. Purity and quantity of every magnetically sorted T cell population were checked by analytical flow cytometry. Genomic DNA was isolated from each sorted fraction and quantified by UV absorbance on a Nanodrop 2000c.

Sequencing was carried out using naive CD4+ T cells sorted from blood. The label giving this sample's cell subset or site can be read as: CD45RA+ positively selected. Rearrangement joined TRBV10-3 to TRBJ2-5, with no D gene named confidently. The sequence was collected from a man in his late teens or twenties in good health. The CDR3 has the sequence CAISGKPQETQYF. The DNA sequence is as follows: TGTGCCATCAGCGGCAAGCCGCAAGAGACCCAGTACTTC.